This TCR beta chain is drawn from a study of identical twins. Germline V CDR1 and CDR2: SGHTS, YDEGEE. Germline trimming cut 6 bases from V and 8 bases from J; bases unmatched to any gene: 7. The CDR3 runs 13 residues. Healthy Caucasians alone served as donors. Each CDR3 protein gets one entry after TCRdb re-called the 5' RACE reads with MiXCR. Among hundreds of thousands of distinct CDR3 sequences listed, more than 6.5% were seen once. These data were likewise used in another study, on yellow fever vaccine responses in identical twins.

Sequences were obtained from memory (CD45RO+) T cells sorted from blood. This sequence was found in a woman aged 18-30 years in good health. The chain recombines TRBV5-8 with TRBJ2-2; TRBD2 agrees at 7 bases. The CDR3 sequence: CASKGLSAGELFF. In DNA form, the CDR3 reads TGTGCCAGCAAGGGACTATCGGCTGGGGAGCTGTTTTTT.